The 24 T cell receptor beta chains reported below all come from one sample, sequenced in a study of T cell clonality in common variable immunodeficiency. Method: immunoSEQ multiplex PCR; TCRdb's copy keeps in-frame clones and lacks some. The sample holds tens of thousands of clones, and no clone turns up only once. Sequenced input: peripheral blood mononuclear cells. Receptors were obtained from a person aged 18 to 75 in good health.

This clone came up many times. The read terminates 3 residues before the CDR3 end, so the remaining end is supplied by the germline J gene. The J gene is TRBJ2-2, the V gene TRBV7-2, with D hard to call. Deletions cut 5 bases from V and 4 bases from J, with 11 bases between. CDR3 length equals 14 residues. Looked up from germline, CDR1 is SGHTA and CDR2 is FQGNSA. The covered CDR3 bases are TGTGCCAGCAGCCTCCGCGTGGTCACCGGGGAG. Encoded protein: CASSLRVVTGE. The CDR3, in full, reads CASSLRVVTGELFF.

In this sample, this clone turned up many times. The CDR3 end falls 3 residues outside the read, so it is completed with the germline J gene. The chain uses TRBV3-1 (or the pseudogene TRBV3-2) and TRBJ1-6; D is perhaps TRBD1 (6 bases). V was trimmed by 4 bases and J by 0 bases, leaving 16 bases between them. In germline, CDR1 is LGHDT, CDR2 YNNKEL (reference sequence). This CDR3 has 18 residues. The CDR3 DNA, read in part, is TGTGCCAGCAGCCTCGTAACAGGGAAGAGCTCCTATAATTCACCC. It is translated as CASSLVTGKSSYNSP. The CDR3, in full, reads CASSLVTGKSSYNSPLHF.

This clone has at least ten counts. The read terminates 3 residues ahead of where the CDR3 ends, so the germline J gene completes it. The V call is TRBV12-3 or TRBV12-4, the J call TRBJ2-7, with 14 bases that match TRBD2. The CDR3 has 14 residues. With V trimmed by 7 bases and J by 6 bases, 5 bases remained unmatched. The CDR3 DNA, read in part, is TGTGCCAGCACCCTAGGGACTAGCGGGAGCGAG. Translated: CASTLGTSGSE. The CDR3 in its entirety is CASTLGTSGSEQYF.

In its sample, this clone was seen many times. The CDR3 end is not reached by the read, which stops 3 residues before it; the germline J gene fills it in. The rearrangement uses TRBV7-9 and TRBJ2-1; weak D call: TRBD1 (5 bases). CDR3 size: 14 residues. Germline V gene sequence: CDR1 SEHNR, CDR2 FQNEAQ (reference sequence). Deletions cut 5 bases from V and 2 bases from J, with 10 bases between. This CDR3 reads CASSPRTPYNEQFF. CDR3 bases read: TGTGCCAGCAGCCCGCGGACACCCTACAATGAG. Filled out from reference TRBV7-9 and TRBJ2-1, the complete variable domain reads DTGVSQNPRHKITKRGQNVTFRCDPISEHNRLYWYRQTLGQGPEFLTYFQNEAQLEKSRLLSDRFSAERPKGSFSTLEIQRTEQGDSAMYLCASSPRTPYNEQFFGPGTRLTVL.

There are many counts of this clone. This CDR3 reads CASSFGGRAYEQYF. The covered CDR3 bases are TGTGCCAGCAGCTTTGGGGGGAGGGCCTACGAG. The chain combines TRBV7-2 with TRBJ2-7, with TRBD2 matching over 7 bases. Sequencing ends 3 residues short of the CDR3 end; the germline J gene provides the rest. The germline V gene encodes CDR1 SGHTA and CDR2 FQGNSA. V dropped 3 bases and J dropped 2; count of bases not matched to a gene: 4. The CDR3 has 14 amino acids.

This clone was seen at least ten times. Read data end 3 residues before the CDR3 end; the end is taken from the germline J gene. V is TRBV5-1 and J is TRBJ1-1; D call uncertain. Germline V gives CDR1 SGHRS, CDR2 YFSETQ. V was pared by 1 base and J by 1 base, with 8 bases between. The CDR3 contains 14 residues. CDR3 amino acids: CASSLLQQNTEAFF. The part of the CDR3 DNA that was read is TGCGCCAGCAGCTTGTTACAGCAGAACACTGAA.

This clone was seen ten or more times. With the read ending 3 residues before the CDR3 end, the germline J gene is used to fill in that end. The chain carries TRBV5-1 and TRBJ2-3; TRBD2 matches at 9 bases. The CDR3 is made up of 17 amino acids. With 3 bases clipped from V and 0 bases from J, the junction kept 8 bases outside the gene matches. The germline gives CDR1 SGHRS, CDR2 YFSETQ. CDR3 protein: CASSYGLARLSTDTQYF. Partial CDR3 DNA: TGCGCCAGCAGCTACGGACTAGCGAGACTTAGCACAGATACG.

This clone was seen many times. Read coverage stops 3 residues before the CDR3 terminus; the germline J gene supplies the remainder. The chain couples TRBV20-1 to TRBJ2-7; D is perhaps TRBD1 (6 bases). The CDR3 covers 13 residues. The germline V gene encodes CDR1 DFQATT and CDR2 SNEGSKA (reference sequence). V lost 3 bases, J lost 5 bases, and 14 bases lay in between. CDR3 DNA, as far as it was read: TGCAGTGCTAGCAGGACAAAGGGGGACGAG. Translation gives CSASRTKGDE. The full CDR3 protein reads CSASRTKGDEQYF.

This clone was recorded at least ten times. The CDR3 end falls 3 residues outside the read, so it is completed with the germline J gene. This chain links TRBV20-1 with TRBJ1-1; D possibly corresponds to TRBD1 (5 bases). CDR1 and CDR2 from the germline V gene are DFQATT and SNEGSKA (reference sequence). Deletions cut 5 bases from V and 1 base from J, with 11 bases between. This CDR3 is built from 13 residues. CDR3 residues: CSARRQTNTEAFF. The CDR3 bases that were read are TGCAGTGCTCGCCGACAGACGAACACTGAA.

This clone was seen at least ten times. The read stops 3 residues short of the end of the CDR3; the missing end is completed from the germline J gene. The chain combines TRBV12-5 with TRBJ1-5; 8 nucleotides agree with TRBD1. The CDR3 totals 21 residues. CDR1 LGHNT and CDR2 FRNRAP come from the germline V gene. V lost 2 bases to trimming and J lost 0 bases; unmatched junction nucleotides: 18. The sequenced part of the CDR3 DNA is TGTGCTAGTGGTTTGAGGGGAATGGGACAGGAGGTATCTTATAGCAATCAGCCC. This codes for CASGLRGMGQEVSYSNQP. The full-length CDR3 reads as CASGLRGMGQEVSYSNQPQHF.

This clone has a count of ten or more. The read terminates 3 residues before the CDR3 end, so the remaining end is supplied by the germline J gene. The chain links TRBV5-8 to TRBJ2-7; 8 bases fit TRBD1. CDR3 length equals 15 residues. The germline V gene has CDR1 SGHTS and CDR2 YDEGEE. V shed 4 bases and J 2 bases; nucleotides not matched to a gene: 8. Partial CDR3 DNA: TGTGCCAGCAGCCCTGGACAGGGAGGAGCCTACGAG. Protein: CASSPGQGGAYE. The whole CDR3 is CASSPGQGGAYEQYF.

In this sample, this clone turned up a few times. The read finishes 3 residues shy of the CDR3 end, and the germline J gene is used to complete it. This chain joins TRBV19 and TRBJ1-2; TRBD1 aligns across 8 bases. The CDR3 has 16 amino acids. Germline V gene lookup returns CDR1 LNHDA and CDR2 SQIVND (reference sequence). V shed 8 bases, J shed 7 bases, and the junction held 18 bases outside the gene matches. The CDR3 bases that were read are TGTGCCAGTTGGGGAACGGGACAGGTGACCCTTCTTGGC. Amino acid sequence: CASWGTGQVTLLG. In full, the CDR3 reads CASWGTGQVTLLGYTF.

This clone was counted ten times or more. With the read ending 3 residues before the CDR3 end, the germline J gene is used to fill in that end. The V call is TRBV5-1, the J call TRBJ1-1, with TRBD1 as a possible D gene (5 bases). The CDR3 runs to 13 residues. CDR1 SGHRS and CDR2 YFSETQ come from the germline V gene. CDR3 residues: CASSPIGGNRAFF. Partial CDR3 DNA: TGCGCCAGCAGCCCCATCGGGGGGAATCGA.

The table lists this clone with many counts. Partial CDR3 DNA: TGTGCCAGCAAACTCAGCGGGAGTGGTAGTGCAGATACG. This codes for CASKLSGSGSADT. The entire CDR3 protein reads CASKLSGSGSADTQYF. This sequence joins TRBV2 and TRBJ2-3, with TRBD2 identical over 8 bases. The observed sequence ends 3 residues before the CDR3 terminus, with the missing tail filled in from the germline J gene. Germline-derived CDR1 and CDR2 are SNHLY and FYNNEI. V dropped 7 bases and J dropped 4; count of bases not matched to a gene: 13. The CDR3 covers 16 residues.

Only a few counts were recorded for this clone. With the read ending 3 residues before the CDR3 end, the germline J gene is used to fill in that end. V is TRBV13 and J is TRBJ1-2; a possible D gene is TRBD1 (6 bases). Trimming pared 5 bases from V and 4 bases from J, leaving 11 bases between. The length of the CDR3 is 13 residues. The germline CDR1 and CDR2 sequences are PRHDT and FYEKMQ (reference sequence). The CDR3 loop is CASSVSTGYGYTF. The covered CDR3 bases are TGTGCCAGCAGCGTCTCGACAGGCTATGGC. Based on the CDR3 plus reference TRBV13 and TRBJ1-2, the full variable domain is AAGVIQSPRHLIKEKRETATLKCYPIPRHDTVYWYQQGPGQDPQFLISFYEKMQSDKGSIPDRFSAQQFSDYHSELNMSSLELGDSALYFCASSVSTGYGYTFGSGTRLTVV.

This clone was picked up many times. The read stops 3 residues short of the end of the CDR3; the missing end is completed from the germline J gene. V usage is TRBV2 and J usage is TRBJ2-5, with D perhaps being TRBD1 or TRBD2 (5 bases each). Per the germline V gene, CDR1 is SNHLY and CDR2 is FYNNEI. V was shortened by 8 bases and J by 1 base, with 17 bases between the two germline ends. The CDR3 sequence is 15 residues long. The CDR3 bases that were read are TGTGCCAGCGTCGAGAGGGGATTAAGCCAAGAGACC. Protein: CASVERGLSQET. The CDR3, in full, reads CASVERGLSQETQYF.

This clone was recorded many times. The read ends 3 residues shy of where the CDR3 ends; the end is completed using the germline J gene. This chain links TRBV6-1 with TRBJ1-1; D is unclear. From germline, CDR1 is MNHNS and CDR2 SASEGT. CDR3 length: 15 residues. V shed 2 bases and J shed 1 base, with 11 bases lying between them. CDR3 protein: CASSERLQANTEAFF. The CDR3 bases that were read are TGTGCCAGCAGTGAAAGGTTGCAGGCGAACACTGAA.

In regard to this clone: The read ends 3 residues early relative to the CDR3; the germline J gene fills the gap. The chain uses TRBV7-9 and TRBJ1-2; no clear D. Germline V gene sequence: CDR1 SEHNR, CDR2 FQNEAQ (reference sequence). Trimming shortened V by 1 base and J by 5 bases, and 8 bases separated the two germline ends. The CDR3 sequence is 13 residues long. The sequenced part of the CDR3 DNA is TGTGCCAGCAGCTTAGTAGGGTTATATGGC. Translating gives CASSLVGLYG. The entire CDR3 is CASSLVGLYGYTF.

In regard to this clone: Being one base from a much bigger clone, this may be a read error. CDR3 region: CSSSRQDLEETQYF. The CDR3 DNA, read in part, is TGTTCCAGCAGCCGACAGGACCTCGAAGAGACC. V is TRBV7-9 and J is TRBJ2-5, with a weak D call TRBD1 (6 bases). The sequence runs out 3 residues before the end of the CDR3; the remainder is reconstructed from the germline J gene. Germline V gene sequence: CDR1 SEHNR, CDR2 FQNEAQ (reference sequence). The CDR3 loop spans 14 amino acids.

The table lists this clone with many counts. The DNA ends 3 residues before the CDR3 does, and the rest of the CDR3 is filled in from the germline J gene. The chain recombines TRBV15 with TRBJ2-5; D is unclear. Germline V CDR1 and CDR2: LNHNV, YYDKDF (reference sequence). The CDR3 has 12 residues. Trimming removed 4 bases at V and 3 bases at J, with 6 bases between. The part of the CDR3 DNA that was read is TGTGCCACCAGCAACAGCAAAGAGACC. Translation gives CATSNSKET. The entire CDR3 protein is CATSNSKETQYF.

The sample holds many counts of this clone. The observed sequence ends 3 residues before the CDR3 terminus, with the missing tail filled in from the germline J gene. This chain connects TRBV2 to TRBJ1-1, with 7 bases fitting TRBD1. The CDR3 consists of 13 residues. Germline CDR1 SNHLY, CDR2 FYNNEI. CDR3 sequence reads: CASSEGGGVTAFF. The sequenced part of the CDR3 DNA is TGTGCCAGCAGTGAGGGAGGGGGCGTCACA.

This clone was picked up many times. The read comes to an end 3 residues before the CDR3 does, leaving the germline J gene to fill in the end. The rearrangement links TRBV29-1 to TRBJ2-5, with 9 bases fitting TRBD2. Trimming removed 6 bases from V and 2 bases from J; junction bases left unmatched: 10. The length of the CDR3 is 15 residues. CDR1 SQVTM and CDR2 ANQGSEA come from the germline V gene. The sequenced CDR3 bases are TGCAGCGTCGGTCCGACTAGCGGATATCAAGAGACC. It is translated as CSVGPTSGYQET. The whole CDR3 sequence is CSVGPTSGYQETQYF.

This clone has a count of ten or more. Coverage ceases 3 residues before the CDR3 finishes, and the germline J gene fills in the end. The genes are TRBV6-1 and TRBJ1-2, with no clear D. Trimming pared 0 bases from V and 4 bases from J, leaving 6 bases between. There are 13 residues in the CDR3. From germline, CDR1 is MNHNS and CDR2 SASEGT. CDR3 amino acids: CASSEARGYGYTF. The part of the CDR3 DNA that was read is TGTGCCAGCAGTGAAGCTCGGGGCTATGGC.

This clone was seen a handful of times. Coverage ceases 3 residues before the CDR3 finishes, and the germline J gene fills in the end. J is TRBJ1-2 and V is TRBV7-2; D is perhaps TRBD1 (6 bases). This CDR3 has 17 amino acids. Germline-derived CDR1 and CDR2 are SGHTA and FQGNSA. The sequenced CDR3 bases are TGTGCCAGCAGCTTAGCTTCTAGCGGGGGGGCCACAGATACC. Translation gives CASSLASSGGATDT. The full CDR3 reads CASSLASSGGATDTYTF.